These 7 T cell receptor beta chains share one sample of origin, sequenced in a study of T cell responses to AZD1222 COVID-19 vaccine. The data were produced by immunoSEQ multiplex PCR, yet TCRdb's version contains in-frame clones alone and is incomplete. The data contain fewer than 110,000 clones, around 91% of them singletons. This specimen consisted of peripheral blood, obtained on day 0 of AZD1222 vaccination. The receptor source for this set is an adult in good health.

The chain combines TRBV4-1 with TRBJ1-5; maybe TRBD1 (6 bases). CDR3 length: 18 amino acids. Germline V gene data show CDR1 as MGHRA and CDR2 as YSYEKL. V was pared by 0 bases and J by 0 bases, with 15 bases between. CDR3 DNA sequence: TGCGCCAGCAGCCAAGATTCATGGGACACCAATAGCAATCAGCCCCAGCATTTT. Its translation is CASSQDSWDTNSNQPQHF.

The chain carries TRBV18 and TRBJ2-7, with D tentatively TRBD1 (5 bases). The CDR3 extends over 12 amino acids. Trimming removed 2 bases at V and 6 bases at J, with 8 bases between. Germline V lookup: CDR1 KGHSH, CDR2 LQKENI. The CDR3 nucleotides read TGTGCCAGCTCACCAGTCCAGGGCGAGCAGTACTTC. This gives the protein CASSPVQGEQYF.

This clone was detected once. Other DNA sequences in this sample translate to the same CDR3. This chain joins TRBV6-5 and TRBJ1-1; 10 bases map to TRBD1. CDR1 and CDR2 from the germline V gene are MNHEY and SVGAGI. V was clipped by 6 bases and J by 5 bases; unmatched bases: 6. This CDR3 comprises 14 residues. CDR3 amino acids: CASSPRDRGTEAFF. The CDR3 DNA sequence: TGTGCCAGCAGCCCCCGGGACAGGGGAACTGAAGCTTTCTTT.

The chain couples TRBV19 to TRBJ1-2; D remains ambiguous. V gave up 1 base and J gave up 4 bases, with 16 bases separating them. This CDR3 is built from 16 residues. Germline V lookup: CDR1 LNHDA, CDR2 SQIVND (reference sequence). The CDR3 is CASSIGLTLRGYGYTF. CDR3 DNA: TGTGCCAGTAGTATAGGACTCACACTCCGGGGCTATGGCTACACCTTC.

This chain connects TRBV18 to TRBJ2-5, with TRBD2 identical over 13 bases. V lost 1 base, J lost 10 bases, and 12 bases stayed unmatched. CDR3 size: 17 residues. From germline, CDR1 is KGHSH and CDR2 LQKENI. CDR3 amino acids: CASSPRLAGGFSRDQYF. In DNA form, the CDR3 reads TGTGCCAGCTCACCACGACTAGCGGGGGGTTTCAGCCGGGACCAGTACTTC.

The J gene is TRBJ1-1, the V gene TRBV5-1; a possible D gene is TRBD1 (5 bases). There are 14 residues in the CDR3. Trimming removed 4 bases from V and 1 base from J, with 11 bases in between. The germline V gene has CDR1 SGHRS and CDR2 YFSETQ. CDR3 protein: CASSRPTGNTEAFF. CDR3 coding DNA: TGCGCCAGCAGCCGTCCAACAGGGAACACTGAAGCTTTCTTT.

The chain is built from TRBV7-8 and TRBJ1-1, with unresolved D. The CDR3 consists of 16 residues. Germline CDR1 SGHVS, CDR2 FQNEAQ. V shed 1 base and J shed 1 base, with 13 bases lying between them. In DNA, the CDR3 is TGTGCCAGCAGCTTAGGAAGGGTCCGGGAGAACACTGAAGCTTTCTTT. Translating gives CASSLGRVRENTEAFF.